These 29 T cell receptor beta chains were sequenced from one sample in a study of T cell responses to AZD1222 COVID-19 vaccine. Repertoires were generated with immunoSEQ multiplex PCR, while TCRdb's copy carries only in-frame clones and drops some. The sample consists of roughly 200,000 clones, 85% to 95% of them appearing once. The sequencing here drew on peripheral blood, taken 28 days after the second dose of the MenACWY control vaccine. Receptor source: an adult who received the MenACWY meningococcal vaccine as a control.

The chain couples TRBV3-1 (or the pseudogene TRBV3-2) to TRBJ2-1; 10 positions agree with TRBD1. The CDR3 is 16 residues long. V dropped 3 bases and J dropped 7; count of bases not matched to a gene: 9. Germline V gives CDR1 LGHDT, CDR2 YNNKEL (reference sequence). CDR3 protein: CASSHLGRTGGNEQFF. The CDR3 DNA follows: TGTGCCAGCAGCCACCTGGGCAGGACAGGGGGGAATGAGCAGTTCTTC.

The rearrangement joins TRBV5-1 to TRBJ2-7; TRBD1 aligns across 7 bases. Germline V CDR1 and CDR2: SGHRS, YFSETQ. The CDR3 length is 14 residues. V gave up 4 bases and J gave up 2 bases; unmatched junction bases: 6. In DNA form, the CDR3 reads TGCGCCAGCAGCGAGCCCGGACAGGCCTACGAGCAGTACTTC. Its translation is CASSEPGQAYEQYF.

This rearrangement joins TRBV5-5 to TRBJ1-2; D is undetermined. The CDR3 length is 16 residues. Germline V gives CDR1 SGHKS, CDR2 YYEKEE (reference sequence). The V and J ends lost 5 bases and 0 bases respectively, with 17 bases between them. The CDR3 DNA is TGTGCCAGCAGACCCGGTGCGGGGTACTCTAACTATGGCTACACCTTC. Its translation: CASRPGAGYSNYGYTF.

This CDR3 reads CASSFGLAGGSGELFF. Here the CDR3 DNA reads TGTGCCAGCAGCTTTGGACTAGCGGGAGGGTCCGGGGAGCTGTTTTTT. This rearrangement joins TRBV7-3 to TRBJ2-2, with 15 bases fitting TRBD2. The V gene's germline CDR1 is SGHTA and CDR2 FQGTGA. V was clipped by 3 bases and J by 6 bases; unmatched bases: 2. The CDR3 sequence is 16 residues long.

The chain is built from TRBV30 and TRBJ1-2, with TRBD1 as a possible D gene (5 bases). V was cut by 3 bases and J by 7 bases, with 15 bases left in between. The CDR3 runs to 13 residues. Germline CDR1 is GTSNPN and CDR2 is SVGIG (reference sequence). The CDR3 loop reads CAWREQGRGGYTF. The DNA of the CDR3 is TGTGCCTGGAGGGAGCAGGGTCGCGGTGGCTACACCTTC.

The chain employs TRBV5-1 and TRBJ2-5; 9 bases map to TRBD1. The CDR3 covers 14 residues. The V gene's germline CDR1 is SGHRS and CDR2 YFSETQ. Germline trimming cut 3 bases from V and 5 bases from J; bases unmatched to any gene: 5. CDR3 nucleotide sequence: TGCGCCAGCAGCTGGACAGGGGCGGGGGAGACCCAGTACTTC. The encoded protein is CASSWTGAGETQYF.

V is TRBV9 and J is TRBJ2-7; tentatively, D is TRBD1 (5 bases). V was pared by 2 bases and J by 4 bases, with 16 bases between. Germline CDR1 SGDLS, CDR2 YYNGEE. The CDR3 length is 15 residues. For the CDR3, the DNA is TGTGCCAGCAGCGTCGGCGCCTTGACAGATTACGAGCAGTACTTC. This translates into CASSVGALTDYEQYF.

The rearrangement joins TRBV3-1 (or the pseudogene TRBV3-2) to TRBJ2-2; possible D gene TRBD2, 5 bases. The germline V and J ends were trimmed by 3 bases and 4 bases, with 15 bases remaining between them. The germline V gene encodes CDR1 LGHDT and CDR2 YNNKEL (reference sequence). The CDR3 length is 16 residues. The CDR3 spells CASSHRNTGSTGELFF. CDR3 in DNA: TGTGCCAGCAGCCACCGTAACACGGGGAGCACCGGGGAGCTGTTTTTT.

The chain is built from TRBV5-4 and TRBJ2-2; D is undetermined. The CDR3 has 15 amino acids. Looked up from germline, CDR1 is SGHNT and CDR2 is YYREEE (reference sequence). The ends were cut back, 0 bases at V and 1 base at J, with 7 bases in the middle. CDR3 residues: CASSLDPGNTGELFF. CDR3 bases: TGTGCCAGCAGCTTGGATCCGGGGAACACCGGGGAGCTGTTTTTT. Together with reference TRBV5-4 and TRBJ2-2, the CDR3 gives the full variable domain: ETGVTQSPTHLIKTRGQQVTLRCSSQSGHNTVSWYQQALGQGPQFIFQYYREEENGRGNFPPRFSGLQFPNYSSELNVNALELDDSALYLCASSLDPGNTGELFFGEGSRLTVL.

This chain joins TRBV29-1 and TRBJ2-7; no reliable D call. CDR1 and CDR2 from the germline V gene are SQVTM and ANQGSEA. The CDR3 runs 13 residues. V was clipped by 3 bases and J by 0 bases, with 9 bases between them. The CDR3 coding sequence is TGCAGCGTTGAGAGTCAAAGCTCCTACGAGCAGTACTTC. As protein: CSVESQSSYEQYF.

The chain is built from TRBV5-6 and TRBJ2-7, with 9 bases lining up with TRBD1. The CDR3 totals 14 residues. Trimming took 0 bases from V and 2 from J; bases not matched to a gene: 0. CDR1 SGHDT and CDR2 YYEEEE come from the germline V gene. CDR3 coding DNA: TGTGCCAGCAGCTTGGGGGACAGGGCCTACGAGCAGTACTTC. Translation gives CASSLGDRAYEQYF.

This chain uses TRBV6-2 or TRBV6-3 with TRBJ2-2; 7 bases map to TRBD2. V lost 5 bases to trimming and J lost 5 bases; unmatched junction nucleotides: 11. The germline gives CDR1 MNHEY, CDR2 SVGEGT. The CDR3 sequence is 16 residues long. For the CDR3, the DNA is TGTGCCAGCAGTCATCCTATACAAGCGGGAACCGGGGAGCTGTTTTTT. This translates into CASSHPIQAGTGELFF.

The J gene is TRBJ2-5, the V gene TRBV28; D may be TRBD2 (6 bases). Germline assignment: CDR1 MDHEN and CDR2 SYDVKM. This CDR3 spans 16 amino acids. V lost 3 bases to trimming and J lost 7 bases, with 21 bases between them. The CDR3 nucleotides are TGTGCCAGCAGTTTTAGTTTCCGGGGTCGGGAGATGACCCAGTACTTC. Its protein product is CASSFSFRGREMTQYF.

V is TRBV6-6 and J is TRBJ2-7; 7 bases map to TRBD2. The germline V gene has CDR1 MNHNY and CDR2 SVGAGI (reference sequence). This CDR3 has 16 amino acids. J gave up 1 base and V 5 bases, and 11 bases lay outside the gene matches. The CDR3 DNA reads TGTGCCAGCAGTACCGCTATAGCGGGCCGGTCCTACGAGCAGTACTTC. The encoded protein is CASSTAIAGRSYEQYF.

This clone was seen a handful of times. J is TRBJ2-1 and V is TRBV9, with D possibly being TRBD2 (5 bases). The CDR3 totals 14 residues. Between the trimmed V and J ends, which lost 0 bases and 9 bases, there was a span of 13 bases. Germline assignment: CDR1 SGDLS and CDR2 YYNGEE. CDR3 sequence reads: CASSVDPSLGEQFF. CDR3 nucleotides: TGTGCCAGCAGCGTAGACCCTAGCTTGGGTGAGCAGTTCTTC.

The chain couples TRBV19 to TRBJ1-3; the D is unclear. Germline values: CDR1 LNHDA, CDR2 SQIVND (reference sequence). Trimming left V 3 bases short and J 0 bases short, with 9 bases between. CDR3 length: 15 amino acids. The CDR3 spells CASSIPPSSGNTIYF. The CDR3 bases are TGTGCCAGTAGTATCCCCCCCAGCTCTGGAAACACCATATATTTT.

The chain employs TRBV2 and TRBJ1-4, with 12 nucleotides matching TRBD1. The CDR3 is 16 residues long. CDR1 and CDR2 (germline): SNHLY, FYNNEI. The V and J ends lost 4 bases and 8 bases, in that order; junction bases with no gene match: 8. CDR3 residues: CASSASGDRGLEKLFF. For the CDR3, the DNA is TGTGCCAGCAGTGCTTCGGGGGACAGGGGGCTGGAAAAACTGTTTTTT.

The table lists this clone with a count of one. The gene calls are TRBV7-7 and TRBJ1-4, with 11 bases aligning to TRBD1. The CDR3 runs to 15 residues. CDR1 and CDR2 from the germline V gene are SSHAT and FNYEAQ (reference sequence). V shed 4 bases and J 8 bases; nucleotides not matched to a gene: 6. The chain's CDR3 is CASSSGTGGHEKLFF. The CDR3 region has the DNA TGTGCCAGCAGCTCTGGGACAGGGGGACACGAAAAACTGTTTTTT. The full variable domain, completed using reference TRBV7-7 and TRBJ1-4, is GAGVSQSPRYKVTKRGQDVTLRCDPISSHATLYWYQQALGQGPEFLTYFNYEAQPDKSGLPSDRFSAERPEGSISTLTIQRTEQRDSAMYRCASSSGTGGHEKLFFGSGTQLSVL.

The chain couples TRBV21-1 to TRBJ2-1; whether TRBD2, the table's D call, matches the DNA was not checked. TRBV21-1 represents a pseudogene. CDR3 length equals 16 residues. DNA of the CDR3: TGTGCCAGCAGCAAGGATAGCGGGATAGGCCGGAGTGAGCAGTTCTTC. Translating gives CASSKDSGIGRSEQFF.

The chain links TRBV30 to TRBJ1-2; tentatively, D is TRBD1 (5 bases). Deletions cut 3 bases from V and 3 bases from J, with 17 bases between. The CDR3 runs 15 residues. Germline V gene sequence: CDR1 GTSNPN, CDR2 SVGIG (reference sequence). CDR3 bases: TGTGCCTGGAGGGCCGGGACCGTAAAGTACTATGGCTACACCTTC. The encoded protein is CAWRAGTVKYYGYTF.

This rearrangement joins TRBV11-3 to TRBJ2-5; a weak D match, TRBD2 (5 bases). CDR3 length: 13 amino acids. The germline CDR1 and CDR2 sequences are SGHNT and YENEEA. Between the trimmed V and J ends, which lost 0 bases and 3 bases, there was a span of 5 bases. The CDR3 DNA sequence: TGTGCCAGCAGCTTAGACGGGGAAGAGACCCAGTACTTC. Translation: CASSLDGEETQYF.

The CDR3 reads CASSRRTIHENNYGYTF. In nucleotides, the CDR3 is TGTGCCAGCAGCCGGAGGACGATCCACGAGAATAACTATGGCTACACCTTC. This chain connects TRBV5-6 to TRBJ1-2; D is unresolved. The CDR3 covers 17 residues. The V gene lost 4 bases and the J gene lost 1 base, with 20 bases spanning the gap. Germline-derived CDR1 and CDR2 are SGHDT and YYEEEE.

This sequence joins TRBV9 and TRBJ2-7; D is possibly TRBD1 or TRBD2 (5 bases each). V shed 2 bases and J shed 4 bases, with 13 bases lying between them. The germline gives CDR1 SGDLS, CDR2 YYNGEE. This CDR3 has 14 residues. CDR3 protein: CASSVTLGEYEQYF. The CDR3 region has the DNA TGTGCCAGCAGCGTCACTTTGGGGGAGTACGAGCAGTACTTC.

The CDR3 coding sequence is TGTGCCAGCTCGTGGGGACACCCCAACACAGATACGCAGTATTTT. Encoded protein: CASSWGHPNTDTQYF. V gene TRBV21-1 combines with J gene TRBJ2-3; the table gives TRBD1 as D, unverified against the DNA. TRBV21-1 is listed as a pseudogene. The CDR3 extends over 15 amino acids.

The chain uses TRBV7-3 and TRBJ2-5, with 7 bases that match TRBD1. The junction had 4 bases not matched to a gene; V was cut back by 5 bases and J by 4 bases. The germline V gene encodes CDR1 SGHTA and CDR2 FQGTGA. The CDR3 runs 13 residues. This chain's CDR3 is CASSQGVAETQYF. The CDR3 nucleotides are TGTGCCAGCAGCCAGGGGGTAGCAGAGACCCAGTACTTC. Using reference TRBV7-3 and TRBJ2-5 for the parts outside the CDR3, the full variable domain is GAGVSQTPSNKVTEKGKYVELRCDPISGHTALYWYRQSLGQGPEFLIYFQGTGAADDSGLPNDRFFAVRPEGSVSTLKIQRTERGDSAVYLCASSQGVAETQYFGPGTRLLVL.

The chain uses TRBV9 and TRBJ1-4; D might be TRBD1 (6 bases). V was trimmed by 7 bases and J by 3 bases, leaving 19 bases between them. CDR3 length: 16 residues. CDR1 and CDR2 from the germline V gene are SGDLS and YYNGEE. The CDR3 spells CASRGEGGPANEKLFF. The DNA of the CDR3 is TGTGCCAGCCGCGGCGAGGGGGGGCCGGCTAATGAAAAACTGTTTTTT.

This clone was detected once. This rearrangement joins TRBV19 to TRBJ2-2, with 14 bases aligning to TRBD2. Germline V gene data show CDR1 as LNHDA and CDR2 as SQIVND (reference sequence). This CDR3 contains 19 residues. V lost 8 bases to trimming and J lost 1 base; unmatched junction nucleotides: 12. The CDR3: CASGFTGTSGSENTGELFF. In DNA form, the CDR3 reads TGTGCCAGTGGATTCACCGGGACTAGCGGGAGTGAGAACACCGGGGAGCTGTTTTTT.

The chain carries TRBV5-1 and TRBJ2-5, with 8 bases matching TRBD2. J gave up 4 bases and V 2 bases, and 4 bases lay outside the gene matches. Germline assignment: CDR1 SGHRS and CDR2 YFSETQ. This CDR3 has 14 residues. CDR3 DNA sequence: TGCGCCAGCAGCTTCGACCGGGAGGGAGAGACCCAGTACTTC. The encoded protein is CASSFDREGETQYF.

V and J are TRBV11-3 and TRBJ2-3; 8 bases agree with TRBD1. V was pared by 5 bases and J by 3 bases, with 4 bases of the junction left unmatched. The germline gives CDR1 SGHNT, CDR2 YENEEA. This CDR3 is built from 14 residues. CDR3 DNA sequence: TGTGCCAGCAGCCCCGGACAGGGAACAGATACGCAGTATTTT. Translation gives CASSPGQGTDTQYF.